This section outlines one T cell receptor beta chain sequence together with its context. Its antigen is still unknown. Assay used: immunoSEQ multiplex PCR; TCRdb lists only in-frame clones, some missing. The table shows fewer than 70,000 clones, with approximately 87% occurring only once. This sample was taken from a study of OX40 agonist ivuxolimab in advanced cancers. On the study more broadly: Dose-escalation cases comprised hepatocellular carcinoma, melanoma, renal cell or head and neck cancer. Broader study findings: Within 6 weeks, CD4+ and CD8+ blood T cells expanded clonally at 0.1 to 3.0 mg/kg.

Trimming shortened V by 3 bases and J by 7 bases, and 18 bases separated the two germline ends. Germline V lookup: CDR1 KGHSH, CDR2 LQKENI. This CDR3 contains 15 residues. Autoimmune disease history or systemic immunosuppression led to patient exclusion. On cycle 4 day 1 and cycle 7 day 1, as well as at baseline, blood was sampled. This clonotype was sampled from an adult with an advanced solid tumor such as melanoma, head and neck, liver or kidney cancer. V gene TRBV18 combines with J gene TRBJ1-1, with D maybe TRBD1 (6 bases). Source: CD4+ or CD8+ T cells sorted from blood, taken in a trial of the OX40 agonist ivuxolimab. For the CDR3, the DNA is TGTGCCAGCTCACCTAGGACAGCTGTAGACTTTGAAGCTTTCTTT. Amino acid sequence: CASSPRTAVDFEAFF.